This T cell receptor (beta chain) came from a study of T cells after yellow fever vaccination. Germline assignment: CDR1 LNHNV and CDR2 YYDKDF (reference sequence). CDR3 length: 14 residues. The ends were cut back, 1 base at V and 6 bases at J, with 11 bases in the middle. This clonotype was counted at least ten times. Antigen unknown. TCRdb used MiXCR to reprocess the 5' RACE reads, holding one entry per CDR3 protein. The sample has 300,000 or so distinct CDR3 sequences; 10% to 15% are singletons. Study-level points and caveats: The CD4 and CD8 compartments had a small share of their clonotypes in common. Abundant bulk-derived clonotypes could contaminate FACS-sorted repertoires.

This clonotype was obtained from a man aged 30 to 39 who received the YFV17D yellow fever vaccine. Here the sequenced sample was CD4+ T cells sorted from PBMCs, taken 45 days after the yellow fever booster vaccination. V gene TRBV15 combines with J gene TRBJ2-3; tentatively, D is TRBD2 (6 bases). The DNA of the CDR3 is TGTGCCACCAGCAGAGCGGGACTCACCGATACGCAGTATTTT. As protein: CATSRAGLTDTQYF.